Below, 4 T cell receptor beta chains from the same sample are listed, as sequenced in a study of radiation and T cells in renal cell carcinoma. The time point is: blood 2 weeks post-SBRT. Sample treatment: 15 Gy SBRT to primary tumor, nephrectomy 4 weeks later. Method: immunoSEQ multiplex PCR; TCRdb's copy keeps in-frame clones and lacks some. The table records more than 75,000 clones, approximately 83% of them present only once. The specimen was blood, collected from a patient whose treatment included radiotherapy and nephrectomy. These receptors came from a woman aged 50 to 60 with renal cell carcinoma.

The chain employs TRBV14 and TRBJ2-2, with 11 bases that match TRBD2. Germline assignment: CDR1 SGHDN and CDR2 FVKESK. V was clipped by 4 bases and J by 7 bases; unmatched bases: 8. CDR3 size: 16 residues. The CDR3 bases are TGTGCCAGCAGCCCAGAACTAGCGGGAGTCGGCGGGGAGCTGTTTTTT. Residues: CASSPELAGVGGELFF.

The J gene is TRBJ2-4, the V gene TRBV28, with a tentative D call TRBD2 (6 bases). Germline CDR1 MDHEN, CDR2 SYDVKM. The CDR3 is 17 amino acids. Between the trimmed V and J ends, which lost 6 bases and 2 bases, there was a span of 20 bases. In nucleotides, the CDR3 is TGTGCCAGCAGCCGGAGCGGCGGGATTTCCACCAAAAACATTCAGTACTTC. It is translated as CASSRSGGISTKNIQYF.

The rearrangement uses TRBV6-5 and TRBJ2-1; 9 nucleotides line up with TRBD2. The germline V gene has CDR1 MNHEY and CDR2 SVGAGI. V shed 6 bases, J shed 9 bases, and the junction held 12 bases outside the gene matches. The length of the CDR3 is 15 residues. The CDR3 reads CASSAAGLAGSEQFF. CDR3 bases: TGTGCCAGCAGCGCCGCGGGGCTAGCGGGAAGTGAGCAGTTCTTC.

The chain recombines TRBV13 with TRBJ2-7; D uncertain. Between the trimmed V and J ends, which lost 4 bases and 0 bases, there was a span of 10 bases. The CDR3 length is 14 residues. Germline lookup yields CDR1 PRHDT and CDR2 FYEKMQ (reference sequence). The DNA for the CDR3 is TGTGCCAGCAGCTCTATAACTGCCTCCTACGAGCAGTACTTC. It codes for CASSSITASYEQYF.